Each of the 8 T cell receptor beta chains below was sequenced from the same sample in a study of OX40 agonist ivuxolimab in advanced cancers. Sequenced by immunoSEQ multiplex PCR; TCRdb stores in-frame clones only, minus some. The sample records fewer than 70,000 clones, approximately 90% being singletons. The specimen was CD4+ or CD8+ T cells sorted from blood, collected in a trial of the OX40 agonist ivuxolimab. These TCRs come from an adult with an advanced solid tumor such as melanoma, head and neck, liver or kidney cancer.

The chain uses TRBV6-5 and TRBJ2-5; D tentatively reads TRBD1 or TRBD2 (5 bases each). This CDR3 has 15 amino acids. V dropped 7 bases and J dropped 1 base, with 16 bases sitting between them. The V gene's germline CDR1 is MNHEY and CDR2 SVGAGI. This CDR3 reads CASKFQVGGQETQYF. The DNA for the CDR3 is TGTGCCAGCAAATTTCAGGTTGGGGGCCAAGAGACCCAGTACTTC.

The chain combines TRBV6-6 with TRBJ2-7; no clear D. The CDR3 extends over 13 amino acids. Germline V gives CDR1 MNHNY, CDR2 SVGAGI (reference sequence). V was trimmed by 7 bases and J by 6 bases, leaving 16 bases between them. The chain's CDR3 is CASIGSLPVEQYF. The DNA for the CDR3 is TGTGCCAGCATTGGGTCCCTTCCAGTCGAGCAGTACTTC.

The rearrangement uses TRBV5-4 and TRBJ2-6; D is perhaps TRBD1 or TRBD2 (7 bases each). With 7 bases removed from V and 0 bases from J, the gap between germline ends came to 14 bases. Germline lookup yields CDR1 SGHNT and CDR2 YYREEE (reference sequence). The CDR3 length is 16 residues. DNA of the CDR3: TGTGCCAGCGCAGGGGGGGATTTCTCTGGGGCCAACGTCCTGACTTTC. This translates into CASAGGDFSGANVLTF.

The chain is built from TRBV19 and TRBJ1-3; D ambiguous. Between the trimmed V and J ends, which lost 7 bases and 0 bases, there was a span of 19 bases. Germline V gene sequence: CDR1 LNHDA, CDR2 SQIVND (reference sequence). The CDR3 contains 17 residues. The CDR3 spells CASTVGSGRSSGNTIYF. CDR3 nucleotide sequence: TGTGCCAGTACCGTGGGTAGTGGCCGTAGCTCTGGAAACACCATATATTTT.

The V call is TRBV5-1, the J call TRBJ2-3; 9 bases match TRBD2. Trimming cost V 0 bases and J 2 bases; bases outside gene matches: 4. Germline V CDR1 and CDR2: SGHRS, YFSETQ. There are 16 residues in the CDR3. For the CDR3, the DNA is TGCGCCAGCAGCTTGGCCGCTAGCGGGAACACAGATACGCAGTATTTT. It codes for CASSLAASGNTDTQYF.

V gene TRBV19 combines with J gene TRBJ2-1; the D is unclear. Per the germline V gene, CDR1 is LNHDA and CDR2 is SQIVND (reference sequence). Trimming removed 3 bases at V and 5 bases at J, with 5 bases between. This CDR3 region has 12 residues. CDR3 sequence (DNA): TGTGCCAGTAGTATTACCCACAATGAGCAGTTCTTC. This codes for CASSITHNEQFF.

The chain combines TRBV5-1 with TRBJ1-1; D perhaps matches TRBD1 (5 bases). Trimming left V 4 bases short and J 3 bases short, with 16 bases between. The CDR3 is 15 residues long. Germline V gives CDR1 SGHRS, CDR2 YFSETQ. The CDR3 nucleotides are TGCGCCAGCAGCCCCCTCAGGGAGAGGGACACTGAAGCTTTCTTT. Residues: CASSPLRERDTEAFF.

V usage is TRBV18 and J usage is TRBJ1-1; perhaps TRBD1 as D (6 bases). The germline V gene has CDR1 KGHSH and CDR2 LQKENI. Trimming pared 5 bases from V and 5 bases from J, leaving 15 bases between. CDR3 length: 14 residues. The CDR3 nucleotides are TGTGCCAGCTCATTACAGGGAGCGAGGACTGAAGCTTTCTTT. This encodes CASSLQGARTEAFF.